This is a list of T cell receptor beta chains from one sample in a study of beta chain features in type 1 diabetes. Sequenced by immunoSEQ multiplex PCR; TCRdb stores in-frame clones only, minus some. The sample lists 23,000 or so clones; about 69% were seen once. Sequencing was carried out using Tregs from blood. All receptors come from a man between 18 and 29 years old with type 1 diabetes. Each CDR3 is given with its conserved first and last residue. A D gene is named only where the DNA matches it firmly. Rows may omit the clone size; those that give it use once, few, many or a size class.

j_call v_call cdr3_length clone_size d_call cdr3_aa cdr3_nt
TRBJ2-7 TRBV15 14 NA NA CATSRDLVSYEQYF TGTGCCACCAGCAGAGATCTGGTCAGCTACGAGCAGTACTTC
TRBJ2-7 TRBV5-4 15 NA TRBD1 CASSSTGTASYEQYF TGTGCCAGCAGCTCGACCGGGACAGCCTCCTACGAGCAGTACTTC
TRBJ1-2 TRBV29-1 13 NA TRBD1 CSVEHGTAYGYTF TGCAGCGTCGAACATGGGACAGCCTATGGCTACACCTTC
TRBJ2-1 TRBV14 17 few TRBD2 CASSQDPLAGGYNEQFF TGTGCCAGCAGCCAAGATCCCCTAGCGGGAGGCTACAATGAGCAGTTCTTC
TRBJ2-6 TRBV7-2 15 NA NA CASSPRRAGANVLTF TGTGCCAGCAGCCCACGGAGGGCCGGGGCCAACGTCCTGACTTTC
TRBJ2-7 TRBV7-6 15 few NA CASSLGATGHYEQYF TGTGCCAGCAGCTTAGGGGCGACAGGACACTACGAGCAGTACTTC
TRBJ2-3 TRBV7-9 13 NA NA CAIGARSTDTQYF TGTGCCATAGGAGCGAGGTCCACAGATACGCAGTATTTT
TRBJ2-3 TRBV6-1 13 NA NA CASGPEIQGTQYF TGTGCCAGCGGACCCGAGATACAGGGTACGCAGTATTTT
TRBJ1-1 TRBV7-9 15 NA TRBD1 CASSLETGGATEAFF TGTGCCAGCAGCTTAGAGACAGGGGGCGCCACTGAAGCTTTCTTT
TRBJ2-3 TRBV5-1 15 NA TRBD1 CASSLRDRGADTQYF TGCGCCAGCAGCCTCCGGGACAGGGGGGCAGATACGCAGTATTTT
TRBJ2-5 TRBV6-6 12 few NA CATSHRDGTQYF TGTGCCACCTCACACAGGGACGGGACCCAGTACTTC
TRBJ2-5 TRBV30 16 NA TRBD2 CAWSGGSGITQETQYF TGTGCCTGGAGCGGTGGTAGCGGGATTACCCAAGAGACCCAGTACTTC
TRBJ2-1 TRBV6-5 13 NA NA CATQSRVYNEQFF TGTGCCACCCAGAGCAGGGTTTACAATGAGCAGTTCTTC
TRBJ2-7 TRBV7-9 15 NA NA CASSLVGRSSYEQYF TGTGCCAGCAGCTTAGTGGGCCGATCCTCCTACGAGCAGTACTTC
TRBJ1-1 TRBV18 12 NA NA CASSFSLTEAFF TGTGCCAGCTCATTTTCCCTCACTGAAGCTTTCTTT
TRBJ2-2 TRBV5-5 15 NA NA CASSSVRGLPGELFF TGTGCCAGCAGCTCCGTCAGGGGCCTACCCGGGGAGCTGTTTTTT
TRBJ2-7 TRBV19 14 NA NA CASSIGHGTYEQYF TGTGCCAGTAGTATAGGTCACGGGACCTACGAGCAGTACTTC
TRBJ2-5 TRBV7-2 14 NA NA CASSLFSPQETQYF TGTGCCAGCAGCTTATTTTCTCCTCAAGAGACCCAGTACTTC
TRBJ1-1 TRBV6-6 14 NA TRBD1 CASTRGQLNTEAFF TGTGCCAGCACCCGGGGACAGCTGAACACTGAAGCTTTCTTT
TRBJ1-4 TRBV25-1 13 NA NA CASSELRGEKLFF TGTGCCAGCAGTGAATTACGGGGGGAAAAACTGTTTTTT
TRBJ2-1 TRBV6-1 12 once NA CASSFNRDEQFF TGTGCCAGCAGCTTCAATCGGGATGAGCAGTTCTTC
TRBJ2-3 TRBV7-9 14 few TRBD2 CASSLELAGDTQYF TGTGCCAGCAGCTTAGAACTAGCGGGAGATACGCAGTATTTT
TRBJ2-3 TRBV27 16 NA TRBD2 CASRRLAVSSTDTQYF TGTGCCAGCAGGAGACTAGCGGTCTCTAGCACAGATACGCAGTATTTT
TRBJ2-1 TRBV18 15 NA TRBD2 CASSPEREGRDEQFF TGTGCCAGCTCACCAGAGCGGGAGGGCCGAGATGAGCAGTTCTTC
TRBJ2-3 TRBV28 15 NA TRBD1 CASSDYRGLTDTQYF TGTGCCAGCAGTGATTACAGGGGGTTGACAGATACGCAGTATTTT
TRBJ1-5 TRBV7-2 13 few NA CASSWTGGQPQHF TGTGCCAGCAGCTGGACCGGGGGTCAGCCCCAGCATTTT
TRBJ1-4 TRBV30 15 NA TRBD1 CACNTRTGGYEKLFF TGTGCCTGCAATACAAGAACAGGGGGTTATGAAAAACTGTTTTTT
TRBJ2-6 TRBV27 17 NA NA CASSPRGTGGGANVLTF TGTGCCAGCAGTCCCCGCGGGACCGGCGGGGGGGCCAACGTCCTGACTTTC
TRBJ2-2 TRBV27 15 NA NA CASSLFSSGTGELFF TGTGCCAGCAGTTTATTTAGTAGCGGCACCGGGGAGCTGTTTTTT
TRBJ1-5 TRBV18 19 NA NA CASSPPDRTGRPSNQPQHF TGTGCCAGCTCACCTCCCGACAGGACGGGTCGACCTAGCAATCAGCCCCAGCATTTT
TRBJ2-3 TRBV18 15 NA NA CASSPGSGSTDTQYF TGTGCCAGCTCACCAGGCAGCGGGAGCACAGATACGCAGTATTTT
TRBJ2-7 TRBV20-1 10 NA NA CSARSYEQYF TGCAGTGCTAGATCTTACGAGCAGTACTTC
TRBJ1-1 TRBV19 14 NA NA CASSIARGRTEAFF TGTGCCAGTAGTATAGCGAGAGGGAGGACTGAAGCTTTCTTT
TRBJ2-7 TRBV28 13 NA NA CASSLGRDYEQYF TGTGCCAGCAGTTTAGGGCGGGACTACGAGCAGTACTTC
TRBJ2-4 TRBV14 16 NA TRBD1 CASSRGQGLAKNIQYF TGTGCCAGCAGCCGGGGACAGGGACTAGCCAAAAACATTCAGTACTTC
TRBJ2-1 TRBV7-2 14 NA NA CASSLGDNYNEQFF TGTGCCAGCAGCCTGGGGGACAATTACAATGAGCAGTTCTTC
TRBJ2-1 TRBV7-9 13 NA NA CASSLPNDYEQFF TGTGCCAGCAGCTTACCGAATGACTATGAGCAGTTCTTC
TRBJ2-2 TRBV5-1 14 once TRBD1 CASSTRQGSGELFF TGCGCCAGCAGTACTCGACAGGGGTCCGGGGAGCTGTTTTTT
TRBJ2-1 TRBV7-9 19 NA TRBD2 CASSFGGRGGPSSYNEQFF TGTGCCAGCAGCTTCGGGGGGAGGGGCGGGCCCAGCTCCTACAATGAGCAGTTCTTC
TRBJ2-7 TRBV29-1 13 NA TRBD1 CSVSGTGNDEQYF TGCAGCGTTTCCGGGACAGGGAACGACGAGCAGTACTTC
TRBJ2-1 TRBV11-2 11 few NA CASSSSPEQFF TGTGCCAGCAGCTCCAGTCCTGAGCAGTTCTTC
TRBJ2-7 TRBV5-1 14 NA NA CASSFSGMTYEQYF TGCGCCAGCAGCTTTTCAGGGATGACCTACGAGCAGTACTTC
TRBJ2-7 TRBV5-1 16 NA NA CASSWGLRTASYEQYF TGCGCCAGCAGCTGGGGGCTCCGGACAGCCTCCTACGAGCAGTACTTC
TRBJ2-3 TRBV6-5 16 NA TRBD2 CASSYSSGVGTDTQYF TGTGCCAGCAGTTACTCGAGCGGGGTCGGCACAGATACGCAGTATTTT
TRBJ1-1 TRBV5-1 15 NA NA CASSFSTVMNTEAFF TGCGCCAGCAGTTTCAGTACAGTTATGAACACTGAAGCTTTCTTT
TRBJ2-3 TRBV18 15 NA NA CASSPYAGTADTQYF TGTGCCAGCTCACCGTACGCGGGAACGGCGGATACGCAGTATTTT
TRBJ2-7 TRBV13 12 NA NA CASSGTGQEQYF TGTGCCAGCAGCGGAACAGGGCAGGAGCAGTACTTC
TRBJ2-5 TRBV18 15 NA NA CASSPTKGSEETQYF TGTGCCAGCTCACCAACGAAGGGGTCAGAAGAGACCCAGTACTTC
TRBJ2-5 TRBV7-2 16 NA TRBD2 CASSRRLAGVGETQYF TGTGCCAGCAGCCGACGACTAGCGGGAGTCGGTGAGACCCAGTACTTC
TRBJ1-6 TRBV2 14 few TRBD1 CASSIWTGNSPLHF TGTGCCAGCAGCATCTGGACAGGGAATTCACCCCTCCACTTT
TRBJ2-3 TRBV7-2 14 few TRBD2 CASSLGPGGDTQYF TGTGCCAGCAGCCTGGGGCCGGGGGGAGATACGCAGTATTTT
TRBJ2-5 TRBV19 13 few NA CASSIQPGSAQYF TGTGCCAGTAGTATCCAGCCGGGGTCGGCCCAGTACTTC
TRBJ2-2 TRBV9 16 NA TRBD1 CASSVGGTGRTGELFF TGTGCCAGCAGCGTAGGTGGGACAGGGAGGACCGGGGAGCTGTTTTTT
TRBJ1-2 TRBV30 13 once NA CACSERVFYGYTF TGTGCCTGCTCAGAGCGGGTCTTCTATGGCTACACCTTC
TRBJ1-1 TRBV7-2 13 few NA CASRRADYTEAFF TGTGCCAGCAGGAGAGCGGACTACACTGAAGCTTTCTTT
TRBJ1-1 TRBV18 12 few NA CASSGANTEAFF TGTGCCAGCTCGGGGGCGAACACTGAAGCTTTCTTT
TRBJ2-1 TRBV6-6 13 NA NA CASSPRARGEQFF TGTGCCAGCAGTCCCAGGGCCCGTGGGGAGCAGTTCTTC
TRBJ2-1 TRBV19 15 few TRBD2 CASSIRLAAYNEQFF TGTGCCAGTAGTATCCGTCTAGCGGCTTACAATGAGCAGTTCTTC
TRBJ2-5 TRBV29-1 14 NA NA CSVAPQGIGETQYF TGCAGCGTGGCGCCACAGGGAATTGGAGAGACCCAGTACTTC
TRBJ1-5 TRBV6-5 15 NA NA CASSRTGYSNQPQHF TGTGCCAGCAGTAGAACAGGATATAGCAATCAGCCCCAGCATTTT